The 25 T cell receptor beta chains given below trace back to one sample, sequenced in a study of Ad26.COV2.S vaccination and SARS-CoV-2 variants. The sample's treatment: about 20 received Ad26.COV2.S at low or high dose, single or two shots; roughly five received placebo; per-sample allocation not given. Specimen acquisition occurred on day 63 following the initial vaccine or placebo injection. The data were produced by immunoSEQ multiplex PCR, yet TCRdb's version contains in-frame clones alone and is incomplete. The sample has roughly 320,000 clones, around four fifths seen once. Sequenced here: peripheral blood, sampled in a trial of Ad26.COV2.S vaccine versus placebo. The receptor set was obtained from a person aged 18-60 years who received the Ad26.COV2.S COVID-19 vaccine or a placebo.

This chain links TRBV2 with TRBJ1-2; 8 bases are a match to TRBD1. Germline V gives CDR1 SNHLY, CDR2 FYNNEI. V shed 6 bases and J 5 bases; nucleotides not matched to a gene: 2. The CDR3 contains 12 residues. In DNA, the CDR3 is TGTGCCAGCAGAAACAGGGGGTATGGCTACACCTTC. Amino acid sequence: CASRNRGYGYTF.

This chain links TRBV5-1 with TRBJ2-7; 7 bases align to TRBD2. The CDR3 is 13 residues long. CDR1 is SGHRS and CDR2 is YFSETQ in the germline V gene. V gave up 4 bases and J gave up 4 bases; unmatched junction bases: 5. CDR3: CASSPPGGYEQYF. DNA of the CDR3: TGCGCCAGCAGCCCGCCGGGGGGATACGAGCAGTACTTC.

The chain has TRBV28 and TRBJ2-3, with unresolved D. The CDR3 is 13 residues long. Trimming shortened V by 6 bases and J by 5 bases, and 12 bases separated the two germline ends. Per germline, CDR1 MDHEN and CDR2 SYDVKM. The CDR3 loop reads CASRSQEVDTQYF. CDR3 DNA sequence: TGTGCCAGCAGATCCCAAGAGGTAGATACGCAGTATTTT.

The rearrangement joins TRBV18 to TRBJ2-7; 14 nucleotides line up with TRBD2. CDR3 length equals 14 residues. Trimming removed 5 bases from V and 6 bases from J; junction bases left unmatched: 3. Germline CDR1 KGHSH, CDR2 LQKENI. CDR3 coding DNA: TGTGCCAGCTCAACCGGGACTAGCGGGGGCGAGCAGTACTTC. This gives the protein CASSTGTSGGEQYF.

The V and J genes are TRBV28 and TRBJ2-7; D unclear. Germline V gene sequence: CDR1 MDHEN, CDR2 SYDVKM. The V end was cut by 3 bases, the J end by 0 bases, with 18 bases between. The CDR3 spans 17 residues. DNA for the CDR3: TGTGCCAGCAGTTTCTTAGCTGTGGCTTCTCACTCCTACGAGCAGTACTTC. This gives the protein CASSFLAVASHSYEQYF.

The count of this clone is one. Here the CDR3 DNA reads TGTGCCAGCAGCTTTGGGGGCTACGAGCAGTACTTC. Its protein is CASSFGGYEQYF. The rearrangement joins TRBV5-6 to TRBJ2-7, with D perhaps being TRBD1 or TRBD2 (5 bases each). The CDR3 consists of 12 residues. Trimming took off 2 bases at V and 3 bases at J, with 6 bases between the two ends. The germline gives CDR1 SGHDT, CDR2 YYEEEE.

This clone was recorded only once. As DNA, the CDR3 is TGCGCCAGCAGCCATATCGGGACAGACTTAAGAAACTATGGCTACACCTTC. This translates into CASSHIGTDLRNYGYTF. The rearrangement joins TRBV4-1 to TRBJ1-2, with 7 bases lining up with TRBD1. This CDR3 is 17 amino acids long. Germline-derived CDR1 and CDR2 are MGHRA and YSYEKL. With 3 bases clipped from V and 2 bases from J, the junction kept 12 bases outside the gene matches.

CDR3 coding DNA: TGTGCCAGCAGTTACTCTGGGACGTTAAACTATGGCTACACCTTC. It yields the protein CASSYSGTLNYGYTF. V usage is TRBV6-5 and J usage is TRBJ1-2; D might be TRBD1 (5 bases). In germline, CDR1 is MNHEY, CDR2 SVGAGI. The V and J ends lost 0 bases and 2 bases respectively, with 10 bases between them. This CDR3 spans 15 amino acids.

The chain employs TRBV3-1 (or the pseudogene TRBV3-2) and TRBJ2-1, with 7 nucleotides matching TRBD2. CDR3 size: 12 residues. Germline V gives CDR1 LGHDT, CDR2 YNNKEL (reference sequence). Germline trimming cut 4 bases from V and 10 bases from J; bases unmatched to any gene: 4. CDR3 nucleotide sequence: TGTGCCAGCAGCCTACCCGGGGGGGAGCAGTTCTTC. Translated, it gives CASSLPGGEQFF.

The chain recombines TRBV28 with TRBJ2-7, with D tentatively TRBD1 (5 bases). Trimming removed 4 bases from V and 2 bases from J, with 15 bases in between. The CDR3 has 15 amino acids. Germline V gene lookup returns CDR1 MDHEN and CDR2 SYDVKM. The CDR3 nucleotides are TGTGCCAGCAGTTCTCGACAGCAACCCCCCTACGAGCAGTACTTC. It specifies CASSSRQQPPYEQYF.

V usage is TRBV19 and J usage is TRBJ1-4; D gene unclear. This CDR3 contains 13 residues. V shed 10 bases and J shed 8 bases, with 17 bases lying between them. Germline CDR1 reads LNHDA; CDR2 reads SQIVND (reference sequence). As DNA, the CDR3 is TGTGCCACCCTAGCCCCGTCGGAAGAAAAACTGTTTTTT. Its protein is CATLAPSEEKLFF.

This chain connects TRBV2 to TRBJ2-3; TRBD1 might be the D (6 bases). V gave up 6 bases and J gave up 14 bases, with 18 bases separating them. This CDR3 region has 12 residues. CDR1 and CDR2 from the germline V gene are SNHLY and FYNNEI. This CDR3 is CASSPDRWRMYF. CDR3 bases: TGTGCCAGCAGCCCTGACAGGTGGAGGATGTATTTT.

The chain joins TRBV5-6 to TRBJ1-1; D unclear. The CDR3 contains 12 residues. CDR1 and CDR2 (germline): SGHDT, YYEEEE. Between the trimmed V and J ends, which lost 1 base and 3 bases, there was a span of 4 bases. CDR3 sequence reads: CASSLSYTEAFF. CDR3 in DNA: TGTGCCAGCAGCTTGAGTTACACTGAAGCTTTCTTT.

This rearrangement joins TRBV5-1 to TRBJ1-4; 9 bases are a match to TRBD1. Trimming removed 4 bases from V and 6 bases from J; junction bases left unmatched: 7. Germline CDR1 SGHRS, CDR2 YFSETQ. The CDR3 consists of 15 residues. The CDR3, as DNA: TGCGCCAGCAGCGACAGGGGGGCCGTTTATGAAAAACTGTTTTTT. Its protein product is CASSDRGAVYEKLFF.

The J gene is TRBJ1-5, the V gene TRBV7-8; TRBD1 agrees at 8 bases. With V trimmed by 2 bases and J by 0 bases, 6 bases remained unmatched. The CDR3 has 17 residues. CDR1 is SGHVS, CDR2 FQNEAQ, per germline. This CDR3 is CASSLQGALDSNQPQHF. The CDR3 DNA reads as TGTGCCAGCAGCTTACAGGGGGCTCTGGATAGCAATCAGCCCCAGCATTTT.

This chain uses TRBV6-5 with TRBJ2-1; TRBD1 agrees at 10 bases. Germline V gene lookup returns CDR1 MNHEY and CDR2 SVGAGI. CDR3 length: 15 amino acids. The junction had 10 bases not matched to a gene; V was cut back by 10 bases and J by 4 bases. The CDR3 DNA reads as TGTGCCACTGAGGACAGGGGGTATTTGTACAATGAGCAGTTCTTC. Translating it yields CATEDRGYLYNEQFF.

This rearrangement joins TRBV9 to TRBJ2-2; 7 positions match TRBD1. CDR1 and CDR2 (germline): SGDLS, YYNGEE. CDR3 length: 15 residues. Trimming took 4 bases from V and 2 from J; bases not matched to a gene: 5. CDR3 sequence reads: CASSQRTGNTGELFF. DNA of the CDR3: TGTGCCAGCAGCCAAAGGACAGGCAACACCGGGGAGCTGTTTTTT.

This clone came up once. The V gene is TRBV4-1, the J gene TRBJ1-1; maybe TRBD1 (5 bases). The V end lost 0 bases, the J end lost 4 bases, and 12 bases lay between the germline ends. In germline, CDR1 is MGHRA, CDR2 YSYEKL. The CDR3 sequence is 15 residues long. In nucleotides, the CDR3 is TGCGCCAGCAGCCAAGATCCAGGGAGGGCCACTGAAGCTTTCTTT. Its protein is CASSQDPGRATEAFF.

The rearrangement joins TRBV28 to TRBJ2-2; 8 bases are a match to TRBD1. Germline trimming cut 6 bases from V and 4 bases from J; bases unmatched to any gene: 7. From germline, CDR1 is MDHEN and CDR2 SYDVKM. This CDR3 contains 15 residues. In DNA form, the CDR3 reads TGTGCCAGCAGGTTTTCAGGGGGCATCACCGGGGAGCTGTTTTTT. It is translated as CASRFSGGITGELFF. The whole variable domain, remainder taken from reference TRBV28 and TRBJ2-2, is DVKVTQSSRYLVKRTGEKVFLECVQDMDHENMFWYRQDPGLGLRLIYFSYDVKMKEKGDIPEGYSVSREKKERFSLILESASTNQTSMYLCASRFSGGITGELFFGEGSRLTVL.

This sequence joins TRBV9 and TRBJ2-2, with 9 bases matching TRBD1. Germline CDR1 and CDR2: SGDLS and YYNGEE. This CDR3 region has 18 residues. The J segment lost 1 base and the V segment lost 3 bases, leaving 10 bases of the junction unmatched. The CDR3 here is CASSGRDRVFRNTGELFF. The CDR3 region has the DNA TGTGCCAGCAGCGGACGGGACAGGGTGTTTCGGAACACCGGGGAGCTGTTTTTT.

The chain couples TRBV28 to TRBJ2-7; weak D call: TRBD2 (5 bases). The CDR3 has 13 residues. Trimming pared 6 bases from V and 6 bases from J, leaving 15 bases between. Germline CDR1 MDHEN, CDR2 SYDVKM. CDR3 region: CASRDFRAGEQYF. CDR3 sequence (DNA): TGTGCCAGCAGGGACTTCCGGGCGGGCGAGCAGTACTTC.

The J gene is TRBJ1-2, the V gene TRBV28; D unclear. The V end lost 3 bases, the J end lost 8 bases, and 7 bases lay between the germline ends. The germline gives CDR1 MDHEN, CDR2 SYDVKM. This CDR3 has 11 residues. The CDR3 spells CASSFISGYTF. CDR3 DNA sequence: TGTGCCAGCAGTTTTATTTCGGGCTACACCTTC.

The chain has TRBV15 and TRBJ1-2, with D perhaps TRBD1 (5 bases). Germline values: CDR1 LNHNV, CDR2 YYDKDF (reference sequence). The CDR3 loop spans 15 amino acids. V was cut by 0 bases and J by 7 bases, with 15 bases left in between. CDR3 protein: CATSRDVGGKSGYTF. For the CDR3, the DNA is TGTGCCACCAGCAGAGATGTGGGGGGGAAAAGTGGCTACACCTTC.

The chain couples TRBV11-3 to TRBJ2-5; TRBD2 matches 12 bases. The CDR3 is made up of 18 amino acids. Germline assignment: CDR1 SGHNT and CDR2 YENEEA. V was clipped by 5 bases and J by 0 bases; unmatched bases: 10. DNA of the CDR3: TGTGCCAGCAGCCCAATGACTAGCGGGGGCTCCTACCAAGAGACCCAGTACTTC. It specifies CASSPMTSGGSYQETQYF.

The rearrangement links TRBV27 to TRBJ1-2, with 9 nucleotides matching TRBD1. Looked up from germline, CDR1 is MNHEY and CDR2 is SMNVEV (reference sequence). Trimming removed 3 bases from V and 5 bases from J; junction bases left unmatched: 4. The CDR3 extends over 14 amino acids. This CDR3 is CASSFDRGAYGYTF. The CDR3 DNA is TGTGCCAGCAGTTTTGACAGGGGGGCGTATGGCTACACCTTC.